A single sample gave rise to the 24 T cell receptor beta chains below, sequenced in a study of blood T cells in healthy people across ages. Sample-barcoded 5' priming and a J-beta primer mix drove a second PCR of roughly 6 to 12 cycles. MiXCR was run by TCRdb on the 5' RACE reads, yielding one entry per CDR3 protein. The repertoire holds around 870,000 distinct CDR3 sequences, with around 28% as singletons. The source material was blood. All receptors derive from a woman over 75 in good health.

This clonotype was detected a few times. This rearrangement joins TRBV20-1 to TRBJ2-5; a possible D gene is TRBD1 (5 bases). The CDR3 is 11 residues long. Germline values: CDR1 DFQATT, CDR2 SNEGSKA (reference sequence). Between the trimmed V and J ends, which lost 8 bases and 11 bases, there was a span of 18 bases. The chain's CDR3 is CSRQSYNEQYF. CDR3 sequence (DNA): TGCAGTCGACAGTCCTACAATGAGCAGTACTTC.

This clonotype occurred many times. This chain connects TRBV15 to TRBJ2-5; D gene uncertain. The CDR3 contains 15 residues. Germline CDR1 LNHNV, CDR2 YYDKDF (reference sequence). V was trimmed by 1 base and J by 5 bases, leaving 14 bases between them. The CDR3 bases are TGTGCCACCAGCAGAGTTAGGCCCCCGAGCGAGACCCAGTACTTC. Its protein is CATSRVRPPSETQYF.

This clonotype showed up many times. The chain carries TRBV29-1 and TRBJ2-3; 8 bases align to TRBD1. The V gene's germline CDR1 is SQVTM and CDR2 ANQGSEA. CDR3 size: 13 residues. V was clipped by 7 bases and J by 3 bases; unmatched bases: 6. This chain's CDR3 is CSGDRGLTDTQYF. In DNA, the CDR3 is TGCAGCGGCGACAGGGGCTTAACAGATACGCAGTATTTT.

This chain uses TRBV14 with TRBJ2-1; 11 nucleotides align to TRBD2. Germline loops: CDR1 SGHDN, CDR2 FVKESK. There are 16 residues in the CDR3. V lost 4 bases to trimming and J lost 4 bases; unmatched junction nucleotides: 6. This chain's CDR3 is CASSPLTSGIYNEQFF. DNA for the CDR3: TGTGCCAGCAGCCCCCTGACTAGCGGGATTTACAATGAGCAGTTCTTC.

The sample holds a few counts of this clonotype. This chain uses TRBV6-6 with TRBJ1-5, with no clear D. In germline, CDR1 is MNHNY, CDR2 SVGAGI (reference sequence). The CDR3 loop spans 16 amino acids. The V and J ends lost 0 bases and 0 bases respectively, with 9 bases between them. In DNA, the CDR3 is TGTGCCAGCAGTTACTCTGGGAGTTATAGCAATCAGCCCCAGCATTTT. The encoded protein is CASSYSGSYSNQPQHF.

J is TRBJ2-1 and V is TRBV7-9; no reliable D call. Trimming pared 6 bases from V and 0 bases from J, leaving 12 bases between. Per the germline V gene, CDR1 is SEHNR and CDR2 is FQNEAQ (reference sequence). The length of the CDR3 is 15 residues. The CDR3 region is CASRVVSSSYNEQFF. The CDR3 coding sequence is TGTGCCAGCAGGGTTGTGTCGTCCTCCTACAATGAGCAGTTCTTC.

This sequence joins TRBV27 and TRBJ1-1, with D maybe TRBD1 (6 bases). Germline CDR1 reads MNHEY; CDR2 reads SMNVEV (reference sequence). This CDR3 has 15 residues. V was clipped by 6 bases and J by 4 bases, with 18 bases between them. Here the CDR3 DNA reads TGTGCCAGCAGCCTACAGGGTAATTTGCGCACTGAAGCTTTCTTT. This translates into CASSLQGNLRTEAFF.

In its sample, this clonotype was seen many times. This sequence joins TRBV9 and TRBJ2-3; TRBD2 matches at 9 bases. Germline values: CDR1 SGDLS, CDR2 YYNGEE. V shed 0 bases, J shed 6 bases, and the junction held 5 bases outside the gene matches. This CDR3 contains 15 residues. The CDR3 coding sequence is TGTGCCAGCAGCGTAGTTAGCGGGGGAGGCGATACGCAGTATTTT. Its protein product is CASSVVSGGGDTQYF.

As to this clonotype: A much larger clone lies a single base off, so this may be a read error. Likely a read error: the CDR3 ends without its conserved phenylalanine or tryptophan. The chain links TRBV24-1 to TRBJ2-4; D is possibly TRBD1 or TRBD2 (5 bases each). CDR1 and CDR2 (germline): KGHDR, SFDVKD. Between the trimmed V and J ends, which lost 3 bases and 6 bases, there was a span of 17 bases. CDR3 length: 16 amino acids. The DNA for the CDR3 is TGTGCCACCAGTGATGGGGGATCAGGAGGTGGAAACATTCAGTACTCC. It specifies CATSDGGSGGGNIQYS.

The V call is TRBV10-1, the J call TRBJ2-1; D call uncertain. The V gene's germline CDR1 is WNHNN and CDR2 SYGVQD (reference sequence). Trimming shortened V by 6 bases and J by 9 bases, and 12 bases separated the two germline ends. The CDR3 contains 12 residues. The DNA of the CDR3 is TGCGCCAGCAGCCCCGGCTGTGGTGAGCAGTTCTTC. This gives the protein CASSPGCGEQFF.

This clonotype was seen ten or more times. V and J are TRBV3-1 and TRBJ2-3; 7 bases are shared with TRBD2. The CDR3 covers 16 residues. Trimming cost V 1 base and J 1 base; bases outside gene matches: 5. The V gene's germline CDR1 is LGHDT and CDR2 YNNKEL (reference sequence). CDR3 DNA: TGTGCCAGCAGCCAAGCCTACCGGGGGGGCACAGATACGCAGTATTTT. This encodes CASSQAYRGGTDTQYF.

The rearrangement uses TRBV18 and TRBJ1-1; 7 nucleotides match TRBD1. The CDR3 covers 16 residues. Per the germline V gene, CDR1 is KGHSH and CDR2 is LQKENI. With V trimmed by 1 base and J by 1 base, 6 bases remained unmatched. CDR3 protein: CASSPQGAGGNTEAFF. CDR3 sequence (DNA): TGTGCCAGCTCACCACAGGGGGCGGGTGGGAACACTGAAGCTTTCTTT.

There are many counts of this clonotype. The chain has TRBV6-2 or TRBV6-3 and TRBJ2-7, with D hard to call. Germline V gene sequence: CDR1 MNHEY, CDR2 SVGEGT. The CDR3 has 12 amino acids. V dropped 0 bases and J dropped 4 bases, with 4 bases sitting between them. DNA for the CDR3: TGTGCCAGCAGTTACTCGTTTTACGAGCAGTACTTC. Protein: CASSYSFYEQYF.

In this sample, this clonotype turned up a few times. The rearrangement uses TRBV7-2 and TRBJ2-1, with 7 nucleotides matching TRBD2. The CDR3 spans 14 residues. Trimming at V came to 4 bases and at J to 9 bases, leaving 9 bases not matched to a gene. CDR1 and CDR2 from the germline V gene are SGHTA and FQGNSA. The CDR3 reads CASSWGGRFVEQFF. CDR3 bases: TGTGCCAGCAGCTGGGGGGGTAGGTTTGTTGAGCAGTTCTTC.

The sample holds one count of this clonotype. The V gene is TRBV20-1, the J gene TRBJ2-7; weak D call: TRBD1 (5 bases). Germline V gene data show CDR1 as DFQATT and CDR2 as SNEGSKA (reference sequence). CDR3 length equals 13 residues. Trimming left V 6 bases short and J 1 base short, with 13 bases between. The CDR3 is CSARMGPSYEQYF. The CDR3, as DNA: TGCAGTGCGCGTATGGGGCCTTCCTACGAGCAGTACTTC.

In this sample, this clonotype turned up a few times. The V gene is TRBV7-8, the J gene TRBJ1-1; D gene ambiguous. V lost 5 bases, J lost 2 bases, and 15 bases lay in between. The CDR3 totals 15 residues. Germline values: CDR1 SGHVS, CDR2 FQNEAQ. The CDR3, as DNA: TGTGCCAGCAGCCGATCGATATCATTAAACACTGAAGCTTTCTTT. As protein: CASSRSISLNTEAFF.

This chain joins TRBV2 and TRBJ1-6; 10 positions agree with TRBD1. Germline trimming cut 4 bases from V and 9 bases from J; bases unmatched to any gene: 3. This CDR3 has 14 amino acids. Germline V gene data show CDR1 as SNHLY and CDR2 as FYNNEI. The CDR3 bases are TGTGCCAGCAGTGGGTGGGACAGGGGTTCACCCCTCCACTTT. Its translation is CASSGWDRGSPLHF.

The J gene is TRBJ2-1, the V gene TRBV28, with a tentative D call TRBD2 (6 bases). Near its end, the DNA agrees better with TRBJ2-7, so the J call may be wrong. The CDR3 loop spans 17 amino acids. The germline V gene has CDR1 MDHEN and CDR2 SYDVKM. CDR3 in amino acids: CASSPGGSGRSYNEQYF. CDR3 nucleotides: TGTGCCAGCAGTCCCGGAGGTAGCGGTCGCTCCTACAATGAGCAGTACTTC.

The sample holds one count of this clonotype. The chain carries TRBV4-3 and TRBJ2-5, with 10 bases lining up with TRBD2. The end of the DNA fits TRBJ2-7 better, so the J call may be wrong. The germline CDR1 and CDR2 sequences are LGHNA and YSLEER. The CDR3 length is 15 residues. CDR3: CASSQELAGAYEQYF. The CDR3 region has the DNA TGCGCCAGCAGCCAAGAGCTAGCGGGAGCCTACGAGCAGTACTTC.

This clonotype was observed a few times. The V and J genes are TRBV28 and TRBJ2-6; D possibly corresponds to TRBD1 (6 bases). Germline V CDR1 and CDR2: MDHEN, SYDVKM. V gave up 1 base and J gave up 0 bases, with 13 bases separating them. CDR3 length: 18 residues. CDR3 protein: CASSLSSRGFSGANVLTF. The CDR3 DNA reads TGTGCCAGCAGTTTATCCTCGAGGGGGTTCTCTGGGGCCAACGTCCTGACTTTC.

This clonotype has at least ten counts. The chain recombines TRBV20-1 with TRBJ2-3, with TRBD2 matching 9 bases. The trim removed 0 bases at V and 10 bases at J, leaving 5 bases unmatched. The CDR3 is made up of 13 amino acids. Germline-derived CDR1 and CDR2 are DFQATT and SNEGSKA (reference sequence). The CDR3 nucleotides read TGCAGTGCTAGAGAGGCTAGCGGGGCCGCGCAGTATTTT. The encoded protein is CSAREASGAAQYF.

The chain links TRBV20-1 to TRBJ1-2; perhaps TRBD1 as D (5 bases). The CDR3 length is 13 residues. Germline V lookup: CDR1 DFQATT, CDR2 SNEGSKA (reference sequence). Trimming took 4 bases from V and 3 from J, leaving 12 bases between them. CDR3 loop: CSATPGLDYGYTF. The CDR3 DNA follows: TGCAGTGCTACACCGGGACTAGACTATGGCTACACCTTC.

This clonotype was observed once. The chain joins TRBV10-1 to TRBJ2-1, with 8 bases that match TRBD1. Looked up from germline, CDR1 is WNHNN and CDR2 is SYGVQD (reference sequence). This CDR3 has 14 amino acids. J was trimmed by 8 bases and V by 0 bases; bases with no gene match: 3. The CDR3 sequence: CASSESAGGDEQFF. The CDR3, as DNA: TGCGCCAGCAGTGAGTCGGCAGGGGGCGATGAGCAGTTCTTC.

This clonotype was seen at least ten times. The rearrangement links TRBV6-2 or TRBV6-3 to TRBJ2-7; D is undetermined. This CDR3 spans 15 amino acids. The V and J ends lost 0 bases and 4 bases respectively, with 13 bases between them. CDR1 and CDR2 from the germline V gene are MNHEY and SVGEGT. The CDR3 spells CASSYSSQGFYEQYF. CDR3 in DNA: TGTGCCAGCAGTTACTCCTCTCAAGGATTTTACGAGCAGTACTTC.